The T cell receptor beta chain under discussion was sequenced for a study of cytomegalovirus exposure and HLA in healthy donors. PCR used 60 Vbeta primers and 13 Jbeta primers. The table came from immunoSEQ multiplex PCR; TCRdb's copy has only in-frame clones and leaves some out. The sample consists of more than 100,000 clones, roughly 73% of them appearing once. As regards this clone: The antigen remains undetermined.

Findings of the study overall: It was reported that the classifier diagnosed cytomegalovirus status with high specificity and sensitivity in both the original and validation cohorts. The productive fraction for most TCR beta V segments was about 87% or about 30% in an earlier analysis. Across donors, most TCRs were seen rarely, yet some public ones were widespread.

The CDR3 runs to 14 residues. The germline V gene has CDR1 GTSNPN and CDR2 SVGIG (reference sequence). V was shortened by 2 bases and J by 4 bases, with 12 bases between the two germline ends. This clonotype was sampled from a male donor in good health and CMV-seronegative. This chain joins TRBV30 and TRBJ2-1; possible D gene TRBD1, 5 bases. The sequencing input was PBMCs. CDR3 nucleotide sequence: TGTGCCTGGAGTCCCCTGGGGCAGTACAATGAGCAGTTCTTC. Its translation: CAWSPLGQYNEQFF.